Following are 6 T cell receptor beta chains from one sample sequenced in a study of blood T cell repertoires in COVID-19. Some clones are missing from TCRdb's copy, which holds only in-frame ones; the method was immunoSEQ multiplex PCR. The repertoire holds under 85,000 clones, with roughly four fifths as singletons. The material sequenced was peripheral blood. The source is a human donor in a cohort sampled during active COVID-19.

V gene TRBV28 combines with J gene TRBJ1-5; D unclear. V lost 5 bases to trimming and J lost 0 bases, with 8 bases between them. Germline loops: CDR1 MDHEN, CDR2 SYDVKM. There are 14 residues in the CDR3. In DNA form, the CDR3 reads TGTGCCAGCAGTCCTGCGTTTAGCAATCAGCCCCAGCATTTT. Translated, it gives CASSPAFSNQPQHF.

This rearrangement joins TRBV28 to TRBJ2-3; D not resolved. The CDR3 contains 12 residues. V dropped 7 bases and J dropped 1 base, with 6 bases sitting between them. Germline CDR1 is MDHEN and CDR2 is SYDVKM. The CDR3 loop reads CASKVGTDTQYF. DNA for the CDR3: TGTGCCAGCAAAGTAGGCACAGATACGCAGTATTTT.

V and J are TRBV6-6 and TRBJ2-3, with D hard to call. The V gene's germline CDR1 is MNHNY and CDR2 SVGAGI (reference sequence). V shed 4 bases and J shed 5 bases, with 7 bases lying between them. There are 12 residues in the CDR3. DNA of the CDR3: TGTGCCAGCAGTTTTGGAGTAGATACGCAGTATTTT. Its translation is CASSFGVDTQYF.

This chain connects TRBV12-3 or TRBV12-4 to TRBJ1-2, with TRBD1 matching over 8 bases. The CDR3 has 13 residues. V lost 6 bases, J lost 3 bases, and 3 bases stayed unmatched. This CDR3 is CASRPTGDYGYTF. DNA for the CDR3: TGTGCCAGCAGGCCGACAGGGGACTATGGCTACACCTTC.

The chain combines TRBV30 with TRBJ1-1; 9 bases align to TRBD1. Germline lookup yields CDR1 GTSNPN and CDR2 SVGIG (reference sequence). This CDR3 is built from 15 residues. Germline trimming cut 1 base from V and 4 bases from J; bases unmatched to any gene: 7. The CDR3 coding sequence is TGTGCCTGGAGTGGTAACAGGGGGCTGGGCACTGAAGCTTTCTTT. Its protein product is CAWSGNRGLGTEAFF.

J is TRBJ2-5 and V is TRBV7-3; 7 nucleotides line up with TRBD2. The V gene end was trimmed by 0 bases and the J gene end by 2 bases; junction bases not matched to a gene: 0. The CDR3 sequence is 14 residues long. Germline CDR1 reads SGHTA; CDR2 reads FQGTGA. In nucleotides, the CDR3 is TGTGCCAGCAGCTTAACGGGACTACAAGAGACCCAGTACTTC. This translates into CASSLTGLQETQYF. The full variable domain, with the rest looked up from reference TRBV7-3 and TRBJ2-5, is GAGVSQTPSNKVTEKGKYVELRCDPISGHTALYWYRQSLGQGPEFLIYFQGTGAADDSGLPNDRFFAVRPEGSVSTLKIQRTERGDSAVYLCASSLTGLQETQYFGPGTRLLVL.